Given below is one T cell receptor (beta chain) in context. Using RNA template, CDR3s of TCR alpha and beta were amplified with iRepertoire arm-PCR. For one-step reverse transcription and amplification, roughly 85-450 ng of tissue mRNA or PBMC total RNA was used. TCRdb reprocessed the multiplex PCR reads with MiXCR, giving one entry per CDR3 protein. The table has fewer than 200,000 distinct CDR3 sequences, around 42% seen once; the top ten hold around 5.2%. The data originate from a study of glioma-infiltrating T cells. The CDR3 extends over 12 amino acids. In germline, CDR1 is SQVTM, CDR2 ANQGSEA. The sequenced sample was glioma tissue, nonneoplastic brain tissue, or PBMCs (not recorded which). This sequence originates from a human donor with low-grade glioma or glioblastoma, undergoing nonglioma brain surgery, or in good health (not recorded which). The chain uses TRBV29-1 and TRBJ2-7; possible D gene TRBD1, 5 bases. As DNA, the CDR3 is TGCGGCGCGCAAGGGGTGTCGTACGAGCAGTACTTC. Translation: CGAQGVSYEQYF.